Listed here is a single TCR beta chain. Antigen: not known. Donors had nominal health at sampling but likely had unrecorded immune exposures. The PCR was carried out with 60 Vbeta primers and 13 Jbeta primers. The assay was immunoSEQ multiplex PCR, and TCRdb's table has in-frame clones only and misses some. Of 190,000 or so clones listed, 75% to 90% were seen once; the top ten hold around 0.69%. Germline-derived CDR1 and CDR2 are MNHEY and SMNVEV (reference sequence). Trimming stripped 2 bases from V and 2 bases from J, with 10 bases between. CDR3 size: 14 residues. This specimen comes from a study of cytomegalovirus exposure and HLA in healthy donors. General observations from the study: According to the study, 160 or so TCR beta chains were cytomegalovirus-associated.

The gene calls are TRBV27 and TRBJ2-7; perhaps TRBD1 as D (5 bases). Sequenced input: PBMCs. This receptor was taken from a boy aged 5-17 years in good health and CMV-seronegative. The CDR3 is CASSLGDSTYEQYF. In DNA, the CDR3 is TGTGCCAGCAGTTTAGGCGACAGCACCTACGAGCAGTACTTC.